The 23 T cell receptor beta chains reported below all come from one sample, sequenced in a study of blood T cell repertoires in COVID-19. Sequenced by immunoSEQ multiplex PCR; TCRdb stores in-frame clones only, minus some. The sample yields over 200,000 clones, around 90% seen once. Sample: PBMCs or T cells enriched from blood (not recorded which). These receptor sequences come from a man aged 30 to 39 who had recovered from COVID-19.

CDR3 bases: TGTGCCAGCAGCCCCTTAACAGGGGTGGGTGAAGCTTTCTTT. Translation: CASSPLTGVGEAFF. The gene calls are TRBV9 and TRBJ1-1; 7 bases agree with TRBD1. The CDR3 extends over 14 amino acids. Trimming at V came to 4 bases and at J to 7 bases, leaving 10 bases not matched to a gene. The germline CDR1 and CDR2 sequences are SGDLS and YYNGEE.

The chain is built from TRBV19 and TRBJ2-3; TRBD1 matches 10 bases. J lost 4 bases, V lost 8 bases, and 3 bases had no gene match. The CDR3 runs to 13 residues. Germline V gene sequence: CDR1 LNHDA, CDR2 SQIVND (reference sequence). The chain's CDR3 is CASRQGASDTQYF. CDR3 nucleotide sequence: TGTGCCAGTCGACAGGGGGCATCAGATACGCAGTATTTT.

This chain joins TRBV6-6 and TRBJ1-1; D is uncertain. V dropped 0 bases and J dropped 4 bases, with 9 bases sitting between them. CDR1 and CDR2 (germline): MNHNY, SVGAGI (reference sequence). The CDR3 contains 14 residues. The CDR3 nucleotides are TGTGCCAGCAGTTACTCCCAGGCCACCACTGAAGCTTTCTTT. Translation: CASSYSQATTEAFF.

The chain combines TRBV12-1 with TRBJ2-7; TRBD2, the D gene given by the table, was not confirmed from the DNA. TRBV12-1 is deemed a pseudogene. The CDR3 covers 16 residues. The CDR3, as DNA: TGTGCCAGCAGCTCCCTAGCTATCCCAAAACCCTACGAGCAGTACTTC. This codes for CASSSLAIPKPYEQYF.

The chain combines TRBV7-2 with TRBJ2-5; D unclear. The length of the CDR3 is 12 residues. Germline CDR1 is SGHTA and CDR2 is FQGNSA. V was trimmed by 1 base and J by 4 bases, leaving 4 bases between them. The CDR3 DNA follows: TGTGCCAGCAGCTTAGGTCTAGAGACCCAGTACTTC. Its protein is CASSLGLETQYF.

To note about this clone: A much larger clone lies one base from this, so it may be a read error. The rearrangement uses TRBV7-2 and TRBJ1-6; D is unclear. This CDR3 region has 13 residues. Germline V gene lookup returns CDR1 SGHTA and CDR2 FQGNSA. The CDR3 nucleotides are TGTGCCAGCAGCTCCGGGGATTTTAGACCTAGGGCGTTT. It encodes CASSSGDFRPRAF.

Only one count was recorded for this clone. This chain uses TRBV19 with TRBJ1-5, with D perhaps TRBD1 (6 bases). V gave up 3 bases and J gave up 6 bases, with 9 bases separating them. Germline-derived CDR1 and CDR2 are LNHDA and SQIVND (reference sequence). This CDR3 is built from 13 residues. The CDR3 loop reads CASSIEGVQPQHF. In DNA form, the CDR3 reads TGTGCCAGTAGTATTGAGGGGGTTCAGCCCCAGCATTTT.

The chain has TRBV29-1 and TRBJ1-2, with D unclear. The CDR3 extends over 12 amino acids. Germline CDR1 SQVTM, CDR2 ANQGSEA. Between the trimmed V and J ends, which lost 6 bases and 2 bases, there was a span of 10 bases. CDR3 protein: CSVERINYGYTF. The CDR3 DNA is TGCAGCGTAGAGAGGATAAACTATGGCTACACCTTC.

The chain uses TRBV7-3 and TRBJ2-1, with 7 nucleotides matching TRBD2. CDR1 is SGHTA and CDR2 is FQGTGA in the germline V gene. The CDR3 has 16 residues. With 0 bases clipped from V and 7 bases from J, the junction kept 9 bases outside the gene matches. CDR3 coding DNA: TGTGCCAGCAGCTTAACGGGGGGACGACTAGCAAATGAGCAGTTCTTC. Encoded protein: CASSLTGGRLANEQFF.

The rearrangement joins TRBV5-8 to TRBJ1-5; D gene ambiguous. The CDR3 is made up of 13 amino acids. Deletions cut 6 bases from V and 5 bases from J, with 12 bases between. Germline CDR1 SGHTS, CDR2 YDEGEE. CDR3 coding DNA: TGTGCCAGCACCCGCCGAGGGCATCAGCCCCAGCATTTT. The encoded protein is CASTRRGHQPQHF.

J is TRBJ2-7 and V is TRBV6-4; TRBD2 matches at 7 bases. This CDR3 spans 14 amino acids. Germline loops: CDR1 MRHNA, CDR2 SNTAGT. Losses at the gene ends were 3 bases for V and 0 bases for J; bases not matched to a gene: 2. The CDR3 reads CASSERESSYEQYF. CDR3 nucleotide sequence: TGTGCCAGCAGTGAGCGGGAGAGCTCCTACGAGCAGTACTTC.

The sample holds one count of this clone. The DNA for the CDR3 is TGTGCCAGCACAACAGGGGGCGAGCAGTACTTC. This encodes CASTTGGEQYF. This chain joins TRBV6-5 and TRBJ2-7, with 8 bases that match TRBD1. The junction had 2 bases not matched to a gene; V was cut back by 7 bases and J by 6 bases. Germline lookup yields CDR1 MNHEY and CDR2 SVGAGI. This CDR3 is built from 11 residues.

V gene TRBV10-3 combines with J gene TRBJ2-2; D not certain. Trimming pared 0 bases from V and 5 bases from J, leaving 10 bases between. The V gene's germline CDR1 is ENHRY and CDR2 SYGVKD. CDR3 size: 15 residues. This CDR3 reads CAISESAGLTGELFF. As DNA, the CDR3 is TGTGCCATCAGTGAGTCGGCCGGGTTAACCGGGGAGCTGTTTTTT.

This clone was counted a single time. The CDR3 bases are TGTGCCAGCAGCTTATACGGGGGGGCAGGCAATCAGCCCCAGCATTTT. Residues: CASSLYGGAGNQPQHF. The V gene is TRBV7-4, the J gene TRBJ1-5; the D gene is possibly TRBD1 (6 bases). From germline, CDR1 is SGHVT and CDR2 SQSDAQ. This CDR3 is built from 16 residues. With 2 bases removed from V and 2 bases from J, the gap between germline ends came to 13 bases.

Worth noting for this clone: Its ends do not fully match the called genes, so a read error is possible. V is TRBV10-2 and J is TRBJ2-1; TRBD2 aligns across 7 bases. Germline V gives CDR1 WSHSY, CDR2 SAAADI. The CDR3 spans 15 residues. CDR3: CASRDPGLPYNEQFF. The DNA of the CDR3 is TGCGCCAGCCGTGACCCGGGACTACCTTACAATGAGCAGTTCTTC.

The rearrangement uses TRBV10-1 and TRBJ2-3; a possible D gene is TRBD2 (6 bases). Trimming pared 4 bases from V and 8 bases from J, leaving 19 bases between. Germline CDR1 WNHNN, CDR2 SYGVQD (reference sequence). This CDR3 has 15 residues. The CDR3 DNA reads TGCGCCAGCAGTGGAGGAGGGACGTCTTCGGGTACGCAGTATTTT. Residues: CASSGGGTSSGTQYF.

The gene calls are TRBV21-1 and TRBJ2-1; the listed D gene, TRBD2, was not tested against the DNA. TRBV21-1 is tagged as a pseudogene. CDR3 size: 16 residues. In DNA form, the CDR3 reads TGTGCCAGCAGCAATGTTCGAGCGGGGGTGTACAATGAGCAGTTCTTC. Its translation: CASSNVRAGVYNEQFF.

The chain joins TRBV29-1 to TRBJ1-1; TRBD1 is a possible D gene (6 bases). Germline lookup yields CDR1 SQVTM and CDR2 ANQGSEA. Trimming removed 4 bases at V and 1 base at J, with 13 bases between. CDR3 size: 14 residues. The CDR3 spells CSVARDIKNTEAFF. The CDR3 DNA reads as TGCAGCGTTGCCCGGGACATAAAGAACACTGAAGCTTTCTTT.

The V gene is TRBV6-5, the J gene TRBJ2-7, with 8 positions matching TRBD2. The V and J ends lost 6 bases and 2 bases, in that order; junction bases with no gene match: 9. Germline V gene data show CDR1 as MNHEY and CDR2 as SVGAGI. The CDR3 runs 15 residues. The CDR3 region has the DNA TGTGCCAGCAGCCTACTGTCGGGAGGGGCCTACGAGCAGTACTTC. Protein product: CASSLLSGGAYEQYF.

The chain recombines TRBV30 with TRBJ2-5; D gene uncertain. Trimming pared 0 bases from V and 7 bases from J, leaving 15 bases between. Looked up from germline, CDR1 is GTSNPN and CDR2 is SVGIG (reference sequence). The CDR3 has 14 residues. The CDR3 loop is CAWSVFGSGSTQYF. CDR3 bases: TGTGCCTGGAGTGTGTTTGGCTCCGGGTCGACCCAGTACTTC.

The chain carries TRBV12-3 or TRBV12-4 and TRBJ1-1, with D possibly being TRBD1 (5 bases). V was clipped by 2 bases and J by 1 base, with 5 bases between them. This CDR3 is built from 13 residues. The CDR3 protein is CASSLQGNTEAFF. The CDR3 DNA is TGTGCCAGCAGTTTACAGGGGAACACTGAAGCTTTCTTT.

The V gene is TRBV7-3, the J gene TRBJ1-2; D remains unclear. The CDR3 consists of 14 residues. Trimming took off 1 base at V and 7 bases at J, with 13 bases between the two ends. Germline loops: CDR1 SGHTA, CDR2 FQGTGA. CDR3 in amino acids: CASSLSFREGGYTF. CDR3 DNA: TGTGCCAGCAGCTTAAGCTTCCGGGAGGGTGGCTACACCTTC.

The chain employs TRBV2 and TRBJ1-6; TRBD1 is a possible D gene (5 bases). This CDR3 has 14 amino acids. CDR1 is SNHLY, CDR2 FYNNEI, per germline. The germline V and J ends were trimmed by 7 bases and 10 bases, with 17 bases remaining between them. CDR3 loop: CASTDGGLVSPLHF. CDR3 nucleotide sequence: TGTGCCAGCACCGATGGGGGACTCGTCTCACCCCTCCACTTT.